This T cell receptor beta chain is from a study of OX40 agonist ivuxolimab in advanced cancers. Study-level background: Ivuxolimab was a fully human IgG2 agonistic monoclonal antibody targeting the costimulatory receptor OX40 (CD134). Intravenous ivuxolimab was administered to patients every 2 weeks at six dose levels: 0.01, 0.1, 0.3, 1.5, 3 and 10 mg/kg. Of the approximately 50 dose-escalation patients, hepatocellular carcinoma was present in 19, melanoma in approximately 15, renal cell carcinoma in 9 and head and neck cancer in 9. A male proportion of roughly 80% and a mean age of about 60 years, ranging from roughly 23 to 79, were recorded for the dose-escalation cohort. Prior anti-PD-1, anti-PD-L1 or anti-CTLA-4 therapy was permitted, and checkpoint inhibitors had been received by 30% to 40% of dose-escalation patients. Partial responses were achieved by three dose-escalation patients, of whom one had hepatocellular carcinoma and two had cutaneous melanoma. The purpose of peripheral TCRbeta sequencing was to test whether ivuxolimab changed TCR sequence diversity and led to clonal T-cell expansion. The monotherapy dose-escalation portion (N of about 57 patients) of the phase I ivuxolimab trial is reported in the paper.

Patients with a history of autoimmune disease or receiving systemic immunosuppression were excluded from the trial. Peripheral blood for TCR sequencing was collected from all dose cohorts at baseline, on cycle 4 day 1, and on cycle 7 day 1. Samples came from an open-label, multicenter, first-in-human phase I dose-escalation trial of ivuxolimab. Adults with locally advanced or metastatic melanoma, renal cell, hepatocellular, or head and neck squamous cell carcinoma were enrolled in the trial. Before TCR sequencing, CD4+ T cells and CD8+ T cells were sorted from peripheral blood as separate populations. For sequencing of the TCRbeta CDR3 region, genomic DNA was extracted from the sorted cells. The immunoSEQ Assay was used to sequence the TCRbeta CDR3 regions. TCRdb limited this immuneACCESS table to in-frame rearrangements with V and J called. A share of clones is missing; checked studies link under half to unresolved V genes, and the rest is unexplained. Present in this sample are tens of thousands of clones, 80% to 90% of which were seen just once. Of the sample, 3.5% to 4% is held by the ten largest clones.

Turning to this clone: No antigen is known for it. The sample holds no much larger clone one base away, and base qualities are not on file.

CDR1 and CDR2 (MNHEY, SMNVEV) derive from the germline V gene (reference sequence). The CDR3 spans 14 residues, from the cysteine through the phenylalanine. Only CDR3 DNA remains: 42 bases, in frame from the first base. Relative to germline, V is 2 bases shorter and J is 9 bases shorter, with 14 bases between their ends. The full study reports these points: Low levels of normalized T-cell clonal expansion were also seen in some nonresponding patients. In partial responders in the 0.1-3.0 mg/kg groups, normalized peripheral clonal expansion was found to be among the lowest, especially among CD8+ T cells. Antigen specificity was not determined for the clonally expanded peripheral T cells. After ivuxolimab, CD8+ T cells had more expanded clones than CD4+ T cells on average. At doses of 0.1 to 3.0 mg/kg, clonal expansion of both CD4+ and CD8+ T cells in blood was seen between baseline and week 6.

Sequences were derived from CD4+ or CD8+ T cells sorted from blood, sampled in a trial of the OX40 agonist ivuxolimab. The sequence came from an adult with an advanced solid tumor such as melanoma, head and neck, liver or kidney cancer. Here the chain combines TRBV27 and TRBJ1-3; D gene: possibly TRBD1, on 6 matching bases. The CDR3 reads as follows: CASSLGGQPSTIYF. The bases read TGTGCCAGCAGTTTAGGTGGACAGCCAAGCACCATATATTTT.